These 32 T cell receptor beta chains came from one sample sequenced in a study of control samples from healthy donors and cancer patients. TCRdb keeps only in-frame clones here, not all; method: immunoSEQ multiplex PCR. The table includes under 150,000 clones, over 85% detected once. Sequencing used blood. The receptors derive from a man aged 25 to 40 in good health.

The chain links TRBV19 to TRBJ1-1; a possible D gene is TRBD1 (5 bases). Germline V CDR1 and CDR2: LNHDA, SQIVND (reference sequence). The CDR3 spans 12 residues. V was cut by 5 bases and J by 6 bases, with 10 bases left in between. The CDR3 coding sequence is TGTGCCAGTAGTCTACGAGGGGCTGAAGCTTTCTTT. It is translated as CASSLRGAEAFF.

The CDR3 DNA reads TGTGCCAGCAGCCTTGGGGGGACTGTTTCACCCCTCCACTTT. This codes for CASSLGGTVSPLHF. V is TRBV14 and J is TRBJ1-6; tentatively, D is TRBD1 (5 bases). V dropped 4 bases and J dropped 9 bases, with 13 bases sitting between them. Germline V lookup: CDR1 SGHDN, CDR2 FVKESK. CDR3 length: 14 amino acids.

V is TRBV30 and J is TRBJ2-5; D might be TRBD1 or TRBD2, each matching 5 bases. Germline V gives CDR1 GTSNPN, CDR2 SVGIG (reference sequence). This CDR3 is 14 amino acids long. V was shortened by 0 bases and J by 5 bases, with 13 bases between the two germline ends. CDR3 sequence: CAWSVSGLRETQYF. CDR3 nucleotide sequence: TGTGCCTGGAGTGTATCGGGGCTTAGGGAGACCCAGTACTTC.

V usage is TRBV28 and J usage is TRBJ1-6; possible D gene TRBD1, 5 bases. The CDR3 has 15 amino acids. V was pared by 1 base and J by 4 bases, with 8 bases between. Germline V CDR1 and CDR2: MDHEN, SYDVKM. CDR3 coding DNA: TGTGCCAGCAGTTTATACCGACAGTATAATTCACCCCTCCACTTT. Residues: CASSLYRQYNSPLHF.

The V gene is TRBV18, the J gene TRBJ2-5; TRBD2 is a possible D gene (5 bases). The CDR3 totals 16 residues. Germline V lookup: CDR1 KGHSH, CDR2 LQKENI. V was shortened by 4 bases and J by 2 bases, with 17 bases between the two germline ends. The CDR3: CASSQRRAAVQETQYF. CDR3 DNA sequence: TGTGCCAGCTCACAACGTAGGGCAGCGGTTCAAGAGACCCAGTACTTC.

The rearrangement uses TRBV6-5 and TRBJ2-3; D is unclear. Between the trimmed V and J ends, which lost 3 bases and 5 bases, there was a span of 3 bases. Per the germline V gene, CDR1 is MNHEY and CDR2 is SVGAGI. The CDR3 length is 11 residues. The CDR3 reads CASSYKDTQYF. The CDR3 DNA reads as TGTGCCAGCAGTTATAAAGATACGCAGTATTTT.

The chain has TRBV6-5 and TRBJ2-3, with TRBD1 as a possible D gene (6 bases). The length of the CDR3 is 14 residues. V gave up 7 bases and J gave up 1 base, with 12 bases separating them. CDR1 MNHEY and CDR2 SVGAGI come from the germline V gene. The CDR3 DNA sequence: TGTGCCAGCAACCTCCAGGGGCGCACAGATACGCAGTATTTT. Translated: CASNLQGRTDTQYF.

This chain connects TRBV10-3 to TRBJ2-7, with D possibly being TRBD1 (6 bases). Germline CDR1 reads ENHRY; CDR2 reads SYGVKD. Trimming pared 6 bases from V and 3 bases from J, leaving 12 bases between. The CDR3 contains 13 residues. The CDR3 sequence: CAIRGAGGYEQYV. As DNA, the CDR3 is TGTGCCATCAGGGGGGCCGGCGGCTACGAGCAGTACGTC.

This chain joins TRBV4-1 and TRBJ1-1; 8 bases line up with TRBD1. Germline V CDR1 and CDR2: MGHRA, YSYEKL. The CDR3 has 15 amino acids. With 4 bases clipped from V and 2 bases from J, the junction kept 6 bases outside the gene matches. CDR3 coding DNA: TGCGCCAGCAGCCTATTCACAGGGGGAAACACTGAAGCTTTCTTT. This sequence encodes CASSLFTGGNTEAFF.

This chain connects TRBV4-1 to TRBJ1-2; no reliable D call. V was trimmed by 1 base and J by 4 bases, leaving 10 bases between them. In germline, CDR1 is MGHRA, CDR2 YSYEKL. This CDR3 region has 14 residues. CDR3 residues: CASSQVGILYGYTF. The DNA for the CDR3 is TGCGCCAGCAGCCAAGTGGGCATTCTCTATGGCTACACCTTC.

This chain joins TRBV11-2 and TRBJ2-1, with 9 bases identical to TRBD2. V dropped 1 base and J dropped 2; count of bases not matched to a gene: 12. There are 19 residues in the CDR3. Germline CDR1 SGHAT, CDR2 FQNNGV. DNA of the CDR3: TGTGCCAGCAGCTTAGGCCAGTCCAGCGGGGGGACCACCTACAATGAGCAGTTCTTC. This gives the protein CASSLGQSSGGTTYNEQFF.

CDR3 in amino acids: CASGFPGGEIYF. The CDR3 DNA sequence: TGTGCTAGTGGTTTCCCAGGGGGGGAGATATACTTC. The V and J genes are TRBV12-5 and TRBJ2-4, with D possibly being TRBD1 or TRBD2 (7 bases each). V lost 3 bases, J lost 16 bases, and 16 bases lay in between. The V gene's germline CDR1 is LGHNT and CDR2 FRNRAP. The length of the CDR3 is 12 residues.

The table lists this clone with a count of one. The chain has TRBV30 and TRBJ2-5; TRBD2 aligns across 9 bases. This CDR3 has 14 amino acids. CDR1 GTSNPN and CDR2 SVGIG come from the germline V gene (reference sequence). V dropped 0 bases and J dropped 6; count of bases not matched to a gene: 5. CDR3 coding DNA: TGTGCCTGGAGTGTGAGCGGGGGGAAGAAGACCCAGTACTTC. Amino acid sequence: CAWSVSGGKKTQYF.

The CDR3 coding sequence is TGTGCCAGTAGCCGGGCGGGGGGGCAGGCCTACACTGAAGCTTTCTTT. Translating gives CASSRAGGQAYTEAFF. This chain links TRBV19 with TRBJ1-1; a weak D match, TRBD1 (6 bases). Trimming pared 6 bases from V and 3 bases from J, leaving 20 bases between. Germline V gene data show CDR1 as LNHDA and CDR2 as SQIVND (reference sequence). This CDR3 contains 16 residues.

This chain connects TRBV6-4 to TRBJ2-1; 9 nucleotides line up with TRBD2. V shed 5 bases, J shed 6 bases, and the junction held 8 bases outside the gene matches. This CDR3 has 15 amino acids. The V gene's germline CDR1 is MRHNA and CDR2 SNTAGT. This CDR3 reads CASSLSGGILNEQFF. The DNA for the CDR3 is TGTGCCAGCAGTCTGAGCGGGGGGATCCTCAATGAGCAGTTCTTC.

The V and J genes are TRBV3-1 (or the pseudogene TRBV3-2) and TRBJ2-3, with D hard to call. This CDR3 region has 15 residues. Per the germline V gene, CDR1 is LGHDT and CDR2 is YNNKEL (reference sequence). Trimming left V 4 bases short and J 3 bases short, with 14 bases between. CDR3 residues: CASSPDLFGTDTQYF. DNA for the CDR3: TGTGCCAGCAGCCCTGACCTTTTCGGAACAGATACGCAGTATTTT.

As concerns this clone: Other DNA sequences of this sample code for an identical CDR3. The chain employs TRBV10-3 and TRBJ1-1, with 7 nucleotides matching TRBD1. V shed 6 bases, J shed 6 bases, and the junction held 13 bases outside the gene matches. Germline assignment: CDR1 ENHRY and CDR2 SYGVKD. The CDR3 is made up of 15 amino acids. CDR3 region: CAIRPGGRGESEAFF. DNA for the CDR3: TGTGCCATCAGGCCGGGGGGCAGGGGGGAGTCTGAAGCTTTCTTT.

The genes are TRBV2 and TRBJ1-2; D perhaps matches TRBD1 (5 bases). The CDR3 runs 12 residues. Germline V gene lookup returns CDR1 SNHLY and CDR2 FYNNEI. Trimming took off 2 bases at V and 7 bases at J, with 8 bases between the two ends. The CDR3, as DNA: TGTGCCAGCAGTGAACTGAGGGGTGGCTACACCTTC. The encoded protein is CASSELRGGYTF.

CDR3 residues: CASSESTVKGTEAFF. The CDR3 coding sequence is TGCGCCAGCAGTGAGTCGACAGTTAAAGGAACAGAAGCTTTCTTT. The rearrangement joins TRBV10-1 to TRBJ1-1; a weak D match, TRBD1 (5 bases). This CDR3 has 15 amino acids. Germline CDR1 reads WNHNN; CDR2 reads SYGVQD (reference sequence). Trimming took 0 bases from V and 8 from J, leaving 16 bases between them.

This chain uses TRBV28 with TRBJ1-5; tentatively, D is TRBD1 (5 bases). Trimming took off 5 bases at V and 9 bases at J, with 23 bases between the two ends. This CDR3 is 16 amino acids long. Germline values: CDR1 MDHEN, CDR2 SYDVKM. This chain's CDR3 is CASSPLGAALLRPQHF. In DNA form, the CDR3 reads TGTGCCAGCAGTCCCCTTGGGGCAGCGCTCCTTAGGCCCCAGCATTTT.

This chain uses TRBV3-1 (or the pseudogene TRBV3-2) with TRBJ2-7; D remains ambiguous. The CDR3 covers 15 residues. Trimming cost V 2 bases and J 0 bases, with 11 bases left between them. Germline-derived CDR1 and CDR2 are LGHDT and YNNKEL (reference sequence). CDR3 residues: CASSQPRHGSYEQYF. Here the CDR3 DNA reads TGTGCCAGCAGCCAACCCCGGCACGGCTCCTACGAGCAGTACTTC.

The chain is built from TRBV5-1 and TRBJ1-3; the D is unclear. The CDR3 loop spans 16 amino acids. V was clipped by 4 bases and J by 1 base, with 15 bases between them. Per the germline V gene, CDR1 is SGHRS and CDR2 is YFSETQ. The CDR3 bases are TGCGCCAGCAGCCCCGACCAACAGCAGTCTGGAAACACCATATATTTT. Translated, it gives CASSPDQQQSGNTIYF.

The chain employs TRBV19 and TRBJ1-6; D unclear. V lost 4 bases to trimming and J lost 9 bases, with 10 bases between them. The germline V gene has CDR1 LNHDA and CDR2 SQIVND (reference sequence). There are 13 residues in the CDR3. CDR3 coding DNA: TGTGCCAGTAGTAGGGTGGAGAGTTCACCCCTCCACTTT. Translation gives CASSRVESSPLHF.

V gene TRBV24-1 combines with J gene TRBJ1-5; possibly TRBD1 for D (5 bases). Germline CDR1 KGHDR, CDR2 SFDVKD. V was trimmed by 5 bases and J by 7 bases, leaving 8 bases between them. The CDR3 runs to 12 residues. The CDR3 coding sequence is TGTGCCACCAGTGGGGACTGGCAGCCCCAGCATTTT. Protein sequence: CATSGDWQPQHF.

The chain employs TRBV28 and TRBJ1-1; tentatively, D is TRBD1 (5 bases). There are 16 residues in the CDR3. Germline V gene data show CDR1 as MDHEN and CDR2 as SYDVKM. V was trimmed by 3 bases and J by 1 base, leaving 15 bases between them. The CDR3 DNA reads TGTGCCAGCAGTTTTCGGGGTCGAGGGGCGAACACTGAAGCTTTCTTT. This sequence encodes CASSFRGRGANTEAFF.

This clone showed up just once. This chain uses TRBV19 with TRBJ1-1; D is unresolved. The CDR3 is made up of 13 amino acids. Germline CDR1 LNHDA, CDR2 SQIVND (reference sequence). The germline V and J ends were trimmed by 7 bases and 5 bases, with 14 bases remaining between them. CDR3 in amino acids: CASTRTKGTEAFF. The CDR3 bases are TGTGCCAGTACCCGGACGAAGGGTACTGAAGCTTTCTTT.

The chain has TRBV24-1 and TRBJ2-1; D not resolved. The V end lost 1 base, the J end lost 5 bases, and 8 bases lay between the germline ends. Germline CDR1 and CDR2: KGHDR and SFDVKD. This CDR3 contains 14 residues. CDR3 in amino acids: CATSDFLENNEQFF. CDR3 DNA: TGTGCCACCAGTGATTTCCTGGAAAACAATGAGCAGTTCTTC.

The CDR3, as DNA: TGTGCCAGCAGTGAATGGACGGGGAACACTGAAGCTTTCTTT. The encoded protein is CASSEWTGNTEAFF. The rearrangement uses TRBV6-1 and TRBJ1-1; D uncertain. The CDR3 totals 14 residues. Germline CDR1 is MNHNS and CDR2 is SASEGT. Trimming shortened V by 2 bases and J by 1 base, and 8 bases separated the two germline ends.

This chain uses TRBV7-9 with TRBJ1-2; 7 nucleotides align to TRBD1. There are 15 residues in the CDR3. CDR1 is SEHNR, CDR2 FQNEAQ, per germline (reference sequence). Germline trimming cut 5 bases from V and 7 bases from J; bases unmatched to any gene: 13. CDR3 amino acids: CASSGGGGGRSGYTF. CDR3 DNA sequence: TGTGCCAGCAGCGGGGGCGGAGGGGGCCGGAGTGGCTACACCTTC.

This clone appeared a single time. V and J are TRBV6-1 and TRBJ1-1; weak D call: TRBD1 (5 bases). Germline CDR1 and CDR2: MNHNS and SASEGT. Trimming took off 2 bases at V and 9 bases at J, with 10 bases between the two ends. The CDR3 is 12 amino acids. The CDR3 DNA reads TGTGCCAGCAGTGAATGGGGGACGAAAGCTTTCTTT. Amino acid sequence: CASSEWGTKAFF.

CDR3 nucleotides: TGTGCCAGCAGCATCGGGACAGGGGGCACGACAGATACGCAGTATTTT. Its translation: CASSIGTGGTTDTQYF. This chain uses TRBV9 with TRBJ2-3, with 12 bases matching TRBD1. Germline CDR1 reads SGDLS; CDR2 reads YYNGEE. With V trimmed by 4 bases and J by 3 bases, 6 bases remained unmatched. This CDR3 region has 16 residues.

This chain uses TRBV10-2 with TRBJ1-1; a weak D match, TRBD1 (6 bases). The CDR3 has 14 amino acids. Germline assignment: CDR1 WSHSY and CDR2 SAAADI. V was cut by 6 bases and J by 4 bases, with 15 bases left in between. CDR3 residues: CASSPTGGLTEAFF. The CDR3 DNA reads TGCGCCAGCAGCCCGACAGGTGGGCTCACTGAAGCTTTCTTT.